The entry that follows covers one TCR beta chain sequence. Antigen: not known. Assay: immunoSEQ multiplex PCR; the TCRdb copy retains only in-frame clones and omits some. This table holds about 56,000 clones, just over 95% found once. For a few donor pairs, CD4+ naive/memory and CD8+ naive/effector-memory/TEMRA unstimulated subsets were also sequenced. These data belong to a study of siplizumab effects on memory and regulatory T cells. Whole-study findings and limits: Alloreactive sequences tracing back to unstimulated CD4+ memory cells fell significantly with siplizumab.

From germline, CDR1 is MNHEY and CDR2 SMNVEV (reference sequence). The germline V and J ends were trimmed by 0 bases and 5 bases, with 10 bases remaining between them. The CDR3 covers 14 residues. V gene TRBV27 combines with J gene TRBJ1-2; no clear D. This sequence originates from a human donor in good health. Sequencing input: naive CD8+ T cells sorted from blood. The CDR3 DNA sequence: TGTGCCAGCAGTTTATCGAAGGTTGGGTATGGCTACACCTTC. Protein sequence: CASSLSKVGYGYTF.